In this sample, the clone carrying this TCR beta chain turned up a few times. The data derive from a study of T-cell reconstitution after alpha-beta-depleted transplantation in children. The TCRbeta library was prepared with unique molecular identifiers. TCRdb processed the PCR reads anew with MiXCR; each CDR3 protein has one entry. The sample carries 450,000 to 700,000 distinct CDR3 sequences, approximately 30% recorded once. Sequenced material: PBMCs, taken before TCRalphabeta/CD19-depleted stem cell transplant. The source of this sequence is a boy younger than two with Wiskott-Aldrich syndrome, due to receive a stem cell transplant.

CDR3 sequence (DNA): TGTGCCAGCAGTGCTAGCGGGAGAGCCCACAATGAGCAGTTCTTC. Translating it yields CASSASGRAHNEQFF. The chain has TRBV6-1 and TRBJ2-1, with TRBD2 matching 10 bases. Germline lookup yields CDR1 MNHNS and CDR2 SASEGT. The CDR3 runs 15 residues. With 4 bases clipped from V and 5 bases from J, the junction kept 5 bases outside the gene matches.